This record covers a single T cell receptor beta chain. Its specificity is not known. The data belong to a study of cytomegalovirus exposure and HLA in healthy donors. Per the germline V gene, CDR1 is SGHVS and CDR2 is FQNEAQ. V lost 3 bases and J lost 3, with 6 bases in between. The CDR3 contains 12 residues. Primers included in the PCR were 60 Vbeta and 13 Jbeta primers. Assay used: immunoSEQ multiplex PCR; TCRdb lists only in-frame clones, some missing. The sample lists some 120,000 clones, 80% seen once, with 1% in the top ten. Study findings and constraints: With later analysis, a missense DCLRE1C variant became linked to TCR beta V- and J-gene trimming.

Material for sequencing was PBMCs. This sequence originates from a man aged 35 to 55 in good health and CMV-seronegative. This chain connects TRBV7-8 to TRBJ2-7; no definite D call. The CDR3 sequence is CASSLGSYEQYF. The CDR3 bases are TGTGCCAGCAGCTTGGGCAGCTACGAGCAGTACTTC.